Presented here are 17 T cell receptor beta chains from one specimen sequenced in a study of cytomegalovirus exposure and HLA in healthy donors. Amplification used 60 Vbeta primers and 13 Jbeta primers. The table came from immunoSEQ multiplex PCR; TCRdb's copy has only in-frame clones and leaves some out. Of fewer than 200,000 clones in the sample, roughly 90% were seen once. The sample taken for sequencing was PBMCs. These receptor sequences come from a boy between 2 and 15 years old in good health and CMV-seronegative.

This clone appeared a single time. CDR3: CASNLRGVQETQYF. For the CDR3, the DNA is TGTGCCAGCAACTTGCGGGGGGTCCAAGAGACCCAGTACTTC. The chain joins TRBV2 to TRBJ2-5; 8 nucleotides line up with TRBD2. Per the germline V gene, CDR1 is SNHLY and CDR2 is FYNNEI. Unmatched junction bases numbered 5, after V lost 7 bases and J lost 1 base. The CDR3 runs 14 residues. Full variable domain (outside the CDR3, taken from reference TRBV2 and TRBJ2-5): EPEVTQTPSHQVTQMGQEVILRCVPISNHLYFYWYRQILGQKVEFLVSFYNNEISEKSEIFDDQFSVERPDGSNFTLKIRSTKLEDSAMYFCASNLRGVQETQYFGPGTRLLVL.

J is TRBJ1-1 and V is TRBV30, with D hard to call. Germline V gene sequence: CDR1 GTSNPN, CDR2 SVGIG (reference sequence). V was trimmed by 2 bases and J by 4 bases, leaving 11 bases between them. The CDR3 is 13 residues long. CDR3 sequence reads: CAWSWEGTTEAFF. The CDR3 region has the DNA TGTGCCTGGAGTTGGGAGGGCACCACTGAAGCTTTCTTT.

The rearrangement links TRBV9 to TRBJ2-7; tentative D call: TRBD2 (5 bases). This CDR3 contains 16 residues. The V end lost 0 bases, the J end lost 6 bases, and 19 bases lay between the germline ends. Per the germline V gene, CDR1 is SGDLS and CDR2 is YYNGEE. CDR3 protein: CASSVASSGSLGEQYF. As DNA, the CDR3 is TGTGCCAGCAGCGTAGCATCATCGGGGTCCCTTGGCGAGCAGTACTTC.

Only a few counts were recorded for this clone. The J gene is TRBJ1-3, the V gene TRBV29-1; D unclear. Trimming shortened V by 5 bases and J by 0 bases, and 5 bases separated the two germline ends. Germline CDR1 reads SQVTM; CDR2 reads ANQGSEA. The CDR3 totals 12 residues. CDR3 nucleotides: TGCAGCGTTCGGGGCTCTGGAAACACCATATATTTT. Protein product: CSVRGSGNTIYF.

The chain is built from TRBV11-3 and TRBJ1-1; D is ambiguous. CDR1 and CDR2 (germline): SGHNT, YENEEA. This CDR3 is built from 13 residues. V dropped 0 bases and J dropped 4 bases, with 6 bases sitting between them. The CDR3 loop reads CASSLDRSTEAFF. DNA of the CDR3: TGTGCCAGCAGCTTAGACAGATCCACTGAAGCTTTCTTT.

A remark on this clone: This likely comes from a read error, as the CDR3 has no conserved phenylalanine or tryptophan at its end. The chain links TRBV6-1 to TRBJ1-6, with D uncertain. CDR1 and CDR2 (germline): MNHNS, SASEGT. V was shortened by 7 bases and J by 7 bases, with 11 bases between the two germline ends. The CDR3 sequence is 13 residues long. Written as DNA, the CDR3 is TGTGCCAGCATGCTCACTGAGAATTCACCCCTCCACCTT. As protein: CASMLTENSPLHL.

In DNA, the CDR3 is TGTGCTAGTGGTTCCCCGCTTGAGCCCGAGACCCAGTACTTC. Translation: CASGSPLEPETQYF. The V and J genes are TRBV12-5 and TRBJ2-5; no reliable D call. V gave up 4 bases and J gave up 5 bases, with 14 bases separating them. CDR1 and CDR2 from the germline V gene are LGHNT and FRNRAP. This CDR3 spans 14 amino acids.

This chain joins TRBV4-1 and TRBJ2-7; the D gene is possibly TRBD2 (5 bases). The V gene's germline CDR1 is MGHRA and CDR2 YSYEKL. The V and J ends lost 1 base and 0 bases respectively, with 13 bases between them. There are 16 residues in the CDR3. The CDR3 spells CASSQAAGSPSYEQYF. The CDR3 bases are TGCGCCAGCAGCCAAGCCGCGGGTTCCCCCTCCTACGAGCAGTACTTC.

The chain employs TRBV27 and TRBJ2-1, with D perhaps TRBD2 (5 bases). The V and J ends lost 3 bases and 4 bases respectively, with 13 bases between them. Germline V CDR1 and CDR2: MNHEY, SMNVEV (reference sequence). The CDR3 runs 15 residues. DNA of the CDR3: TGTGCCAGCAGTTTGCTCAGCGGTGGATACAATGAGCAGTTCTTC. Amino acids: CASSLLSGGYNEQFF.

This clone has a single count. The chain is built from TRBV15 and TRBJ1-6, with D possibly being TRBD1 (6 bases). Deletions cut 3 bases from V and 2 bases from J, with 14 bases between. The CDR3 is 17 amino acids. CDR1 is LNHNV and CDR2 is YYDKDF in the germline V gene (reference sequence). The CDR3: CATSSRLGGTYNSPLHF. In nucleotides, the CDR3 is TGTGCCACCAGCAGCCGATTAGGGGGTACCTATAATTCACCCCTCCACTTT. The full variable domain, with the rest looked up from reference TRBV15 and TRBJ1-6, is DAMVIQNPRYQVTQFGKPVTLSCSQTLNHNVMYWYQQKSSQAPKLLFHYYDKDFNNEADTPDNFQSRRPNTSFCFLDIRSPGLGDTAMYLCATSSRLGGTYNSPLHFGNGTRLTVT.

The CDR3 coding sequence is TGCGCCAGCAGCTTCTTGGGGGCGGCCACCGGGGAGCTGTTTTTT. Its protein product is CASSFLGAATGELFF. The chain uses TRBV5-1 and TRBJ2-2; a possible D gene is TRBD1 (6 bases). Germline assignment: CDR1 SGHRS and CDR2 YFSETQ. V lost 2 bases and J 4 bases, leaving 12 bases between the germline ends. This CDR3 has 15 amino acids.

The chain employs TRBV14 and TRBJ1-5; perhaps TRBD1 as D (5 bases). The CDR3 sequence is 13 residues long. Germline CDR1 is SGHDN and CDR2 is FVKESK. V lost 4 bases and J 4 bases, leaving 8 bases between the germline ends. In DNA, the CDR3 is TGTGCCAGCAGCCTCAGGACAAATCAGCCCCAGCATTTT. It specifies CASSLRTNQPQHF.

V usage is TRBV15 and J usage is TRBJ2-5; no firm D call. The CDR3 extends over 12 amino acids. V was clipped by 1 base and J by 4 bases, with 4 bases between them. Germline V gene sequence: CDR1 LNHNV, CDR2 YYDKDF (reference sequence). For the CDR3, the DNA is TGTGCCACCAGCAGAGCGGGAGAGACCCAGTACTTC. Translated, it gives CATSRAGETQYF.

This rearrangement joins TRBV28 to TRBJ1-1; 7 positions agree with TRBD1. This CDR3 comprises 13 residues. Germline V lookup: CDR1 MDHEN, CDR2 SYDVKM. V was clipped by 6 bases and J by 6 bases; unmatched bases: 7. The CDR3 sequence: CASRLTGPPEAFF. DNA of the CDR3: TGTGCCAGCAGGCTGACAGGGCCCCCTGAAGCTTTCTTT.

The chain uses TRBV30 and TRBJ2-7; 7 nucleotides match TRBD1. Germline V gene data show CDR1 as GTSNPN and CDR2 as SVGIG (reference sequence). The length of the CDR3 is 13 residues. V lost 3 bases, J lost 6 bases, and 8 bases stayed unmatched. CDR3 coding DNA: TGTGCCTGGAGCGCACCGGGACAGCGCGAGCAGTACTTC. Translated, it gives CAWSAPGQREQYF.

V gene TRBV27 combines with J gene TRBJ1-2, with D perhaps TRBD1 (5 bases). V lost 6 bases and J lost 1, with 9 bases in between. This CDR3 spans 13 amino acids. From germline, CDR1 is MNHEY and CDR2 SMNVEV (reference sequence). As DNA, the CDR3 is TGTGCCAGCAGGAACAGGAGTAACTATGGCTACACCTTC. Protein product: CASRNRSNYGYTF.

The chain combines TRBV28 with TRBJ2-5; D possibly corresponds to TRBD2 (5 bases). V lost 5 bases, J lost 5 bases, and 18 bases lay in between. The CDR3 contains 15 residues. Germline V gene lookup returns CDR1 MDHEN and CDR2 SYDVKM. The CDR3 here is CASSTLERAGETQYF. The CDR3 coding sequence is TGTGCCAGCAGTACTTTAGAGAGGGCCGGGGAGACCCAGTACTTC.